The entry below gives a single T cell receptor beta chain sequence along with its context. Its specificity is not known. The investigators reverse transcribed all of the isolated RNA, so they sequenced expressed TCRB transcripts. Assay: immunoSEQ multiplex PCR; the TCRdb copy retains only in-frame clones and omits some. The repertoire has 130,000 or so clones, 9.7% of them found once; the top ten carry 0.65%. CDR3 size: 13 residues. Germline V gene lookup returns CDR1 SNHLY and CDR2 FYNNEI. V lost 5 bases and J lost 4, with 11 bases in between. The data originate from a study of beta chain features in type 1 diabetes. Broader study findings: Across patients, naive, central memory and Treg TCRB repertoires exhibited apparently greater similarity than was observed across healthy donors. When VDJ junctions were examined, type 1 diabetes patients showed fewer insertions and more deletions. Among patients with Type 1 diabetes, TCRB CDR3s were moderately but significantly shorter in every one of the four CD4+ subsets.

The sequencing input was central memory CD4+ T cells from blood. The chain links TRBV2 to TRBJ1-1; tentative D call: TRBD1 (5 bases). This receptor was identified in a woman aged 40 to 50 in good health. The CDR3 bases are TGTGCCAGCAGTAATGGGGGGGGCACTGAAGCTTTCTTT. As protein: CASSNGGGTEAFF.